One sample yielded the 20 T cell receptor beta chains listed below, sequenced in a study of cytomegalovirus exposure and HLA in healthy donors. Amplification used 60 Vbeta primers and 13 Jbeta primers. The data were produced by immunoSEQ multiplex PCR, yet TCRdb's version contains in-frame clones alone and is incomplete. In the table there are some 120,000 clones, approximately 81% of which are singletons. Material: PBMCs. The receptors here all came from a young man in good health and CMV-seronegative.

The CDR3 DNA follows: TGCGCCAGCAGCCAAGATACCGCGAGCGGCTACACAGATACGCAGTATTTT. Encoded protein: CASSQDTASGYTDTQYF. This chain uses TRBV4-3 with TRBJ2-3; the D gene is possibly TRBD2 (5 bases). CDR1 is LGHNA, CDR2 YSLEER, per germline. V gave up 0 bases and J gave up 2 bases, with 15 bases separating them. This CDR3 comprises 17 residues.

The rearrangement links TRBV27 to TRBJ2-3, with D unresolved. Per germline, CDR1 MNHEY and CDR2 SMNVEV (reference sequence). V lost 2 bases and J lost 0, with 3 bases in between. The CDR3 sequence is 13 residues long. CDR3: CASSLQSTDTQYF. CDR3 coding DNA: TGTGCCAGCAGTTTACAAAGCACAGATACGCAGTATTTT.

The chain has TRBV5-4 and TRBJ2-3; 11 bases map to TRBD2. The CDR3 sequence is 16 residues long. Per germline, CDR1 SGHNT and CDR2 YYREEE (reference sequence). Trimming took 4 bases from V and 4 from J; bases not matched to a gene: 8. CDR3: CASSPLSGRASDTQYF. The CDR3 coding sequence is TGTGCCAGCAGCCCGCTTAGCGGGAGGGCCTCAGATACGCAGTATTTT.

A single count supports this clone. This chain joins TRBV6-1 and TRBJ1-3; no firm D call. Germline loops: CDR1 MNHNS, CDR2 SASEGT. V was cut by 4 bases and J by 0 bases, with 16 bases left in between. This CDR3 has 17 amino acids. The CDR3 nucleotides read TGTGCCAGCAGTGTGAGCTGGCTGACTAGCTCTGGAAACACCATATATTTT. It encodes CASSVSWLTSSGNTIYF.

This chain uses TRBV2 with TRBJ2-2; 9 positions match TRBD1. The V gene's germline CDR1 is SNHLY and CDR2 FYNNEI. V was pared by 6 bases and J by 3 bases, with 11 bases of the junction left unmatched. This CDR3 is built from 17 residues. The CDR3 region has the DNA TGTGCCAGCAGGGCAACTGTGACAGGGGGGTACACCGGGGAGCTGTTTTTT. It specifies CASRATVTGGYTGELFF.

The chain is built from TRBV7-8 and TRBJ1-2; TRBD1 agrees at 8 bases. The CDR3 loop spans 18 amino acids. Germline loops: CDR1 SGHVS, CDR2 FQNEAQ. Trimming took 5 bases from V and 8 from J; bases not matched to a gene: 22. The CDR3 loop reads CASSPKTAVSATGDGYTF. CDR3 bases: TGTGCCAGCAGCCCCAAAACCGCCGTCTCCGCGACAGGGGACGGCTACACCTTC.

The chain combines TRBV19 with TRBJ2-7, with 10 bases that match TRBD2. Per the germline V gene, CDR1 is LNHDA and CDR2 is SQIVND (reference sequence). With 0 bases clipped from V and 6 bases from J, the junction kept 8 bases outside the gene matches. This CDR3 has 16 amino acids. In DNA, the CDR3 is TGTGCCAGTAGTATAGATTCTTCACTAGCGGGAACCGAGCAGTACTTC. It is translated as CASSIDSSLAGTEQYF.

The chain couples TRBV30 to TRBJ1-2; a weak D match, TRBD1 (5 bases). Trimming took off 3 bases at V and 4 bases at J, with 15 bases between the two ends. The germline gives CDR1 GTSNPN, CDR2 SVGIG (reference sequence). The CDR3 has 14 residues. The CDR3 bases are TGTGCCTGGAGCCTCTTAGGAGGGACCTATGGCTACACCTTC. It yields the protein CAWSLLGGTYGYTF.

The CDR3 protein is CASSRDRVGRGNQPQHF. In DNA, the CDR3 is TGCGCCAGCAGTAGGGACAGGGTAGGGCGAGGCAATCAGCCCCAGCATTTT. The chain couples TRBV10-2 to TRBJ1-5; 9 nucleotides agree with TRBD1. This CDR3 has 17 amino acids. The J segment lost 2 bases and the V segment lost 5 bases, leaving 10 bases of the junction unmatched. In germline, CDR1 is WSHSY, CDR2 SAAADI.

This clone has only a few counts. V and J are TRBV4-3 and TRBJ2-1, with 10 positions matching TRBD2. Germline V lookup: CDR1 LGHNA, CDR2 YSLEER. This CDR3 spans 16 amino acids. The trim removed 4 bases at V and 6 bases at J, leaving 9 bases unmatched. CDR3 sequence (DNA): TGCGCCAGCAGCCCGTCGCCGAGACTAGCGGGCAATGAGCAGTTCTTC. This gives the protein CASSPSPRLAGNEQFF.

The chain combines TRBV27 with TRBJ2-7; TRBD1 matches 8 bases. The CDR3 is made up of 14 amino acids. V lost 2 bases and J lost 7; bases outside the gene matches: 7. Germline V gene data show CDR1 as MNHEY and CDR2 as SMNVEV (reference sequence). The CDR3 bases are TGTGCCAGCAGTTTAGGACAGGGAACGGGGGAGCAGTACTTC. Translation gives CASSLGQGTGEQYF.

The chain employs TRBV28 and TRBJ1-2; D is undetermined. The V end lost 5 bases, the J end lost 8 bases, and 18 bases lay between the germline ends. Germline V gene data show CDR1 as MDHEN and CDR2 as SYDVKM. The CDR3 is 14 amino acids. CDR3: CASSILQDIGGYTF. Written as DNA, the CDR3 is TGTGCCAGCAGTATACTACAAGATATTGGGGGCTACACCTTC.

V is TRBV29-1 and J is TRBJ1-1; D is unresolved. Germline V lookup: CDR1 SQVTM, CDR2 ANQGSEA. This CDR3 contains 11 residues. V gave up 0 bases and J gave up 10 bases, with 9 bases separating them. The CDR3 loop is CSVEDGSGAFF. The CDR3 DNA reads TGCAGCGTTGAAGACGGGAGCGGAGCTTTCTTT.

The rearrangement uses TRBV18 and TRBJ1-1; TRBD1 aligns across 10 bases. This CDR3 has 18 amino acids. Germline V lookup: CDR1 KGHSH, CDR2 LQKENI. Trimming cost V 2 bases and J 5 bases; bases outside gene matches: 14. The CDR3 DNA reads TGTGCCAGCTCACCAATTGTTTTCGGGACAGGGGTTAGGACTGAAGCTTTCTTT. This codes for CASSPIVFGTGVRTEAFF.

The rearrangement joins TRBV15 to TRBJ2-3; no reliable D call. Germline assignment: CDR1 LNHNV and CDR2 YYDKDF (reference sequence). This CDR3 spans 14 amino acids. V was cut by 1 base and J by 7 bases, with 12 bases left in between. CDR3 sequence (DNA): TGTGCCACCAGCAGAGGTACAGAAAAAAATACGCAGTATTTT. It is translated as CATSRGTEKNTQYF.

This clone was detected a few times. The CDR3: CASSESGRYGLQPQHF. The DNA of the CDR3 is TGTGCCAGCAGTGAAAGTGGTAGGTATGGGCTACAGCCCCAGCATTTT. The V call is TRBV6-1, the J call TRBJ1-5; D unclear. Germline loops: CDR1 MNHNS, CDR2 SASEGT. The V end was cut by 2 bases, the J end by 7 bases, with 18 bases between. The CDR3 has 16 residues.

The V gene is TRBV7-6, the J gene TRBJ1-3, with D unresolved. Germline loops: CDR1 SGHVS, CDR2 FNYEAQ. The CDR3 is 14 amino acids. V gave up 2 bases and J gave up 1 base, with 6 bases separating them. The CDR3 spells CASSLRESGNTIYF. The CDR3 DNA reads as TGTGCCAGCAGCTTAAGGGAGTCTGGAAACACCATATATTTT.

The J gene is TRBJ2-1, the V gene TRBV10-1, with TRBD2 matching 9 bases. The V segment lost 2 bases and the J segment 9 bases; nucleotides outside the gene matches: 8. CDR1 is WNHNN, CDR2 SYGVQD, per germline (reference sequence). This CDR3 is built from 15 residues. The CDR3, as DNA: TGCGCCAGCAGTGAGCGGGGCGGGAGGGCCGCTGAGCAGTTCTTC. Protein product: CASSERGGRAAEQFF.

This sequence joins TRBV6-1 and TRBJ1-5; TRBD1 might be the D (6 bases). There are 13 residues in the CDR3. Germline assignment: CDR1 MNHNS and CDR2 SASEGT. V shed 8 bases and J shed 5 bases, with 13 bases lying between them. The CDR3 nucleotides are TGTGCCAGCCTTAGGGGGTACTATCAGCCCCAGCATTTT. This sequence encodes CASLRGYYQPQHF.

The V gene is TRBV2, the J gene TRBJ1-4; no clear D gene. CDR3 length: 14 residues. V was trimmed by 0 bases and J by 10 bases, leaving 12 bases between them. The germline CDR1 and CDR2 sequences are SNHLY and FYNNEI. The CDR3 DNA reads as TGTGCCAGCAGTGAAGCGCTTTTGCGGGGAAAACTGTTTTTT. This encodes CASSEALLRGKLFF.